Listed here are 21 T cell receptor beta chains from one sample, sequenced in a study of T cells in Graves' hyperthyroidism and ophthalmopathy (dated by TCRdb to the late 2010s). The library was built by means of multiplex PCR. TCRdb lists the instrument as Illumina HiSeq 2000. The TCR beta CDR3 regions were amplified from the RNA transcripts. The TCR CDR3 was subjected to a first round of RT-PCR using the HTBI primer set and the Qiagen OneStep RT-PCR kit. TCRdb reran the public reads through fastp at Q25 and MiXCR, keeping productive beta chains. Rows are combined by CDR3 protein, so each entry shows the most common genes and DNA. Across this sample there are roughly 740,000 distinct CDR3 sequences, with 16% seen only once. Under 9.5% of the sample belongs to the ten largest clones. The specimen sequenced was blood. The receptor set was obtained from a man aged 18 to 30 with Graves' hyperthyroidism.

This chain joins TRBV11-1 and TRBJ2-4, with 10 bases fitting TRBD1. The CDR3 contains 13 residues. From germline, CDR1 is SGHAT and CDR2 FQDESV (reference sequence). V dropped 0 bases and J dropped 12; count of bases not matched to a gene: 2. The DNA of the CDR3 is TGTGCCAGCAGCTTAGCCGGACAGGGGGGTCAGTACTTC. This translates into CASSLAGQGGQYF.

This clonotype was observed a few times. As DNA, the CDR3 is TGTGCCAGCAGCTTAGCCCGAGGGGGGTCTGAAGCTTTCTTT. It is translated as CASSLARGGSEAFF. This chain connects TRBV7-9 to TRBJ1-1; a weak D match, TRBD1 (6 bases). The CDR3 extends over 14 amino acids. Trimming took 0 bases from V and 6 from J, leaving 11 bases between them. Germline V CDR1 and CDR2: SEHNR, FQNEAQ (reference sequence).

This clonotype was recorded at least ten times. The chain uses TRBV12-5 and TRBJ2-1, with TRBD2 identical over 14 bases. The CDR3 sequence is 17 residues long. Germline CDR1 reads LGHNT; CDR2 reads FRNRAP. The trim removed 6 bases at V and 4 bases at J, leaving 8 bases unmatched. CDR3 protein: CASGSMTSGRAYNEQFF. DNA of the CDR3: TGTGCTAGTGGCTCTATGACTAGCGGGAGGGCATACAATGAGCAGTTCTTC.

J is TRBJ2-3 and V is TRBV20-1, with no clear D. Germline CDR1 reads DFQATT; CDR2 reads SNEGSKA (reference sequence). This CDR3 is 13 amino acids long. Trimming cost V 6 bases and J 5 bases, with 15 bases left between them. This chain's CDR3 is CSAKSRSRDTQYF. The CDR3 bases are TGCAGTGCCAAGAGTCGATCTAGAGATACGCAGTATTTT.

The rearrangement links TRBV7-2 to TRBJ2-1, with D unresolved. Trimming took 1 base from V and 7 from J, leaving 8 bases between them. The germline V gene has CDR1 SGHTA and CDR2 FQGNSA. This CDR3 is built from 13 residues. DNA for the CDR3: TGTGCCAGCAGCTTAGGGACGAAGAATGAGCAGTTCTTC. Its translation is CASSLGTKNEQFF.

This clonotype was picked up many times. V gene TRBV19 combines with J gene TRBJ1-1; 7 bases align to TRBD1. Trimming cost V 4 bases and J 4 bases; bases outside gene matches: 9. The CDR3 sequence is 15 residues long. The germline CDR1 and CDR2 sequences are LNHDA and SQIVND (reference sequence). The CDR3 DNA follows: TGTGCCAGTAGTAACCCAGACAGGGTATCCACTGAAGCTTTCTTT. It translates to CASSNPDRVSTEAFF.

This clonotype appeared many times. V usage is TRBV11-2 and J usage is TRBJ2-1; possibly TRBD2 for D (7 bases). V was trimmed by 6 bases and J by 8 bases, leaving 14 bases between them. CDR1 is SGHAT and CDR2 is FQNNGV in the germline V gene. There are 13 residues in the CDR3. CDR3 protein: CASRLGGLYEQFF. DNA for the CDR3: TGTGCCAGCAGACTGGGGGGGCTCTATGAGCAGTTCTTC.

In regard to this clonotype: A read error may account for a junction end that differs from germline. The V gene is TRBV28, the J gene TRBJ2-7; unclear D gene. This CDR3 comprises 13 residues. Germline CDR1 MDHEN, CDR2 SYDVKM. In nucleotides, the CDR3 is TGTGCCAGCGGTTTAGGACCTTCCTACGAGCAGTACTTC. It codes for CASGLGPSYEQYF.

In this sample, this clonotype turned up many times. This chain uses TRBV6-1 with TRBJ2-3, with 13 bases lining up with TRBD2. V shed 7 bases, J shed 3 bases, and the junction held 4 bases outside the gene matches. The CDR3 sequence is 15 residues long. Germline CDR1 is MNHNS and CDR2 is SASEGT. Here the CDR3 DNA reads TGTGCCAGCACACTAGCGGGAGGGATGACAGATACGCAGTATTTT. Translating it yields CASTLAGGMTDTQYF.

The rearrangement uses TRBV2 and TRBJ1-4; no reliable D call. The CDR3 totals 13 residues. Trimming took off 8 bases at V and 4 bases at J, with 11 bases between the two ends. Germline V gene data show CDR1 as SNHLY and CDR2 as FYNNEI. DNA of the CDR3: TGTGCCAGCGGAAGATTGTTTAATGAAAAACTGTTTTTT. This sequence encodes CASGRLFNEKLFF.

The chain employs TRBV7-9 and TRBJ2-1; TRBD1 might be the D (5 bases). V lost 4 bases to trimming and J lost 8 bases, with 9 bases between them. The CDR3 is made up of 12 amino acids. Germline assignment: CDR1 SEHNR and CDR2 FQNEAQ (reference sequence). The CDR3 region has the DNA TGTGCCAGCAGCTCCCAGGGTGATGAGCAGTTCTTC. Translating gives CASSSQGDEQFF. Full variable domain (rest looked up from reference TRBV7-9 and TRBJ2-1): DTGVSQNPRHKITKRGQNVTFRCDPISEHNRLYWYRQTLGQGPEFLTYFQNEAQLEKSRLLSDRFSAERPKGSFSTLEIQRTEQGDSAMYLCASSSQGDEQFFGPGTRLTVL.

This clonotype was counted between two and nine times. At one boundary the junction diverges from the germline segment, which might be a read error. The V gene is TRBV9, the J gene TRBJ2-2; a possible D gene is TRBD1 (5 bases). This CDR3 has 15 amino acids. The germline gives CDR1 SGDLS, CDR2 YYNGEE. This chain's CDR3 is CASSLGHTNTGELFF. Written as DNA, the CDR3 is TGCGCCAGCAGCCTCGGACACACGAACACCGGGGAGCTGTTTTTT.

In its sample, this clonotype was seen a few times. V usage is TRBV4-1 and J usage is TRBJ2-3, with TRBD2 identical over 7 bases. Germline-derived CDR1 and CDR2 are MGHRA and YSYEKL. The CDR3 contains 14 residues. V lost 4 bases to trimming and J lost 5 bases; unmatched junction nucleotides: 6. Written as DNA, the CDR3 is TGCGCCAGCAGCCTAAGGTGGGAGGGAGATACGCAGTATTTT. Translated, it gives CASSLRWEGDTQYF.

This clonotype was observed a handful of times. The chain is built from TRBV29-1 and TRBJ2-3, with TRBD1 as a possible D gene (6 bases). CDR1 is SQVTM, CDR2 ANQGSEA, per germline. With 7 bases removed from V and 1 base from J, the gap between germline ends came to 12 bases. The CDR3 has 13 residues. CDR3 region: CSATRQGTDTQYF. The DNA for the CDR3 is TGCAGCGCCACACGACAGGGCACAGATACGCAGTATTTT.

On this clonotype itself: This may be a read error, as it is one base from a much larger clone. The chain has TRBV27 and TRBJ2-1, with D possibly matching TRBD1 (6 bases). The germline V and J ends were trimmed by 6 bases and 5 bases, with 26 bases remaining between them. The CDR3 spans 18 residues. The germline V gene has CDR1 MNHEY and CDR2 SMNVEV (reference sequence). This CDR3 reads CASRPGGAGLYLNNEQFF. For the CDR3, the DNA is TGTGCCAGCAGGCCTGGGGGCGCGGGCCTTTACCTTAACAATGAGCAGTTCTTC.

This clonotype was detected many times. V usage is TRBV7-9 and J usage is TRBJ2-1; D may correspond to TRBD1 or TRBD2 (5 bases each). Trimming left V 0 bases short and J 6 bases short, with 15 bases between. The CDR3 runs to 16 residues. Germline loops: CDR1 SEHNR, CDR2 FQNEAQ (reference sequence). CDR3 residues: CASSLAPGGTINEQFF. CDR3 coding DNA: TGTGCCAGCAGCTTAGCGCCGGGTGGGACCATCAATGAGCAGTTCTTC.

This sequence joins TRBV28 and TRBJ1-1; 8 positions match TRBD1. Germline V gives CDR1 MDHEN, CDR2 SYDVKM. The V gene end was trimmed by 5 bases and the J gene end by 4 bases; junction bases not matched to a gene: 9. CDR3 length: 15 amino acids. The CDR3 DNA reads TGTGCCAGCAGTCTAGACAGGGGCGCGATCACTGAAGCTTTCTTT. As protein: CASSLDRGAITEAFF.

Points on this clonotype: A much larger clone sits a single nucleotide away, making a read error possible. The V call is TRBV2, the J call TRBJ2-7; 8 nucleotides match TRBD2. J was trimmed by 8 bases and V by 4 bases; bases with no gene match: 7. Germline V gene data show CDR1 as SNHLY and CDR2 as FYNNEI. This CDR3 is 13 amino acids long. In nucleotides, the CDR3 is TGTGCCAGCAGTGGACTAGCGAGTTACAAGCAGTACTTC. This translates into CASSGLASYKQYF.

The V and J genes are TRBV29-1 and TRBJ2-7, with TRBD2 as a possible D gene (6 bases). Germline values: CDR1 SQVTM, CDR2 ANQGSEA. Trimming took 2 bases from V and 8 from J, leaving 10 bases between them. The CDR3 is 11 residues long. The CDR3 region has the DNA TGCAGCGTTGAAACGCGGGGCAAGCAGTACTTC. Residues: CSVETRGKQYF.

This clonotype was recorded at least ten times. V usage is TRBV24-1 and J usage is TRBJ2-6; possible D gene TRBD1, 5 bases. Germline values: CDR1 KGHDR, CDR2 SFDVKD. V lost 6 bases and J lost 2, with 13 bases in between. This CDR3 is 16 amino acids long. This CDR3 is CATSSQGRAGANVLTF. CDR3 coding DNA: TGTGCCACCAGTAGCCAGGGAAGAGCTGGGGCCAACGTCCTGACTTTC.

The chain uses TRBV30 and TRBJ2-1; D ambiguous. The CDR3 runs to 12 residues. The germline V gene encodes CDR1 GTSNPN and CDR2 SVGIG (reference sequence). The V and J ends lost 3 bases and 9 bases respectively, with 12 bases between them. The CDR3 sequence is CAWRPRWGEQFF. In nucleotides, the CDR3 is TGTGCCTGGAGACCGCGGTGGGGTGAGCAGTTCTTC.